Shown below are 2 T cell receptor beta chains from a single sample sequenced in a study of CD8+CD57+ T cells in acquired aplastic anemia. Genomic DNA, the template, was used for profiling of the TCR beta VDJ and CDR3. TCRdb itself ran the reads through MiXCR, one entry per CDR3 protein. The sample includes approximately 380,000 distinct CDR3 sequences, 55% to 75% of them seen just once. Sequencing input: sorted CD4+, CD8+, or CD8+CD57+ T cells (not recorded which) from PBMCs. Receptor source: a human donor in good health, serving as a control.

The rearrangement links TRBV7-2 to TRBJ2-7; possible D gene TRBD1, 5 bases. Germline CDR1 is SGHTA and CDR2 is FQGNSA. The CDR3 has 16 amino acids. V lost 3 bases to trimming and J lost 10 bases, with 25 bases between them. DNA for the CDR3: TGTGCCAGCAGCTTGCCAGGGTACTATGGCTACACCTTCCAGTACTTC. Amino acids: CASSLPGYYGYTFQYF.

This clonotype came up many times. The chain links TRBV7-2 to TRBJ1-4; no clear D gene. Per the germline V gene, CDR1 is SGHTA and CDR2 is FQGNSA. V dropped 5 bases and J dropped 3 bases, with 4 bases sitting between them. The CDR3 is 12 residues long. Here the CDR3 reads CASSPSNEKLFF. CDR3 bases: TGTGCCAGCAGCCCTTCTAATGAAAAACTGTTTTTT.